Listed here are 23 T cell receptor beta chains from one sample, sequenced in a study of blood T cell repertoires in COVID-19. Some clones are missing from TCRdb's copy, which holds only in-frame ones; the method was immunoSEQ multiplex PCR. The sample has more than 90,000 clones, roughly 84% seen once. Material: peripheral blood. The receptor source for this set is a human donor in a cohort sampled during active COVID-19.

This clone was observed a few times. V is TRBV4-1 and J is TRBJ2-1, with 11 positions matching TRBD2. With V trimmed by 0 bases and J by 1 base, 2 bases remained unmatched. CDR1 and CDR2 (germline): MGHRA, YSYEKL. The CDR3 loop spans 17 amino acids. The CDR3 DNA is TGCGCCAGCAGCCAAGAGCTAGCGGGAGGATCCTACAATGAGCAGTTCTTC. This sequence encodes CASSQELAGGSYNEQFF.

J is TRBJ2-1 and V is TRBV7-2; maybe TRBD1 (6 bases). Trimming left V 0 bases short and J 6 bases short, with 9 bases between. This CDR3 spans 14 amino acids. CDR1 and CDR2 (germline): SGHTA, FQGNSA. CDR3 protein: CASSLAGASNEQFF. CDR3 in DNA: TGTGCCAGCAGCTTAGCGGGGGCAAGCAATGAGCAGTTCTTC.

The chain recombines TRBV12-5 with TRBJ1-1; TRBD1 aligns across 9 bases. The V and J ends lost 3 bases and 5 bases, in that order; junction bases with no gene match: 4. Germline assignment: CDR1 LGHNT and CDR2 FRNRAP. This CDR3 region has 14 residues. In DNA, the CDR3 is TGTGCTAGTGGTTTAGGGACAGGGCGTACTGAAGCTTTCTTT. Its protein product is CASGLGTGRTEAFF.

The count of this clone is one. This chain uses TRBV6-5 with TRBJ1-4; D is ambiguous. Germline V gives CDR1 MNHEY, CDR2 SVGAGI. V dropped 0 bases and J dropped 0 bases, with 5 bases sitting between them. The CDR3 consists of 15 residues. CDR3 in amino acids: CASSYSLTTNEKLFF. The CDR3 DNA reads as TGTGCCAGCAGTTACTCCCTTACAACTAATGAAAAACTGTTTTTT.

V gene TRBV7-2 combines with J gene TRBJ2-5, with D possibly being TRBD1 (5 bases). CDR3 size: 14 residues. Trimming pared 5 bases from V and 0 bases from J, leaving 10 bases between. Germline V gene lookup returns CDR1 SGHTA and CDR2 FQGNSA. The CDR3 reads CASSPWGHQETQYF. CDR3 DNA: TGTGCCAGCAGCCCCTGGGGCCACCAAGAGACCCAGTACTTC.

The chain recombines TRBV6-4 with TRBJ1-6, with 12 bases identical to TRBD1. This CDR3 is built from 15 residues. Germline V lookup: CDR1 MRHNA, CDR2 SNTAGT. Unmatched junction bases numbered 4, after V lost 6 bases and J lost 7 bases. The CDR3 loop is CASRGTGGENSPLHF. DNA of the CDR3: TGTGCCAGCAGGGGGACAGGGGGCGAGAATTCACCCCTCCACTTT.

The J gene is TRBJ2-3, the V gene TRBV6-5; the match to TRBD2 covers 14 bases. Trimming cost V 10 bases and J 3 bases; bases outside gene matches: 6. The CDR3 loop spans 15 amino acids. Germline CDR1 and CDR2: MNHEY and SVGAGI. The CDR3 is CATIGTSGSTDTQYF. The DNA for the CDR3 is TGTGCCACCATAGGGACTAGCGGGAGTACAGATACGCAGTATTTT.

V gene TRBV2 combines with J gene TRBJ2-2, with 12 positions matching TRBD2. The CDR3 is 14 amino acids. After removal of 6 bases from V and 4 bases from J, the junction contained 0 bases not matched to a gene. Germline CDR1 and CDR2: SNHLY and FYNNEI. CDR3 nucleotide sequence: TGTGCCAGCAGGGGACTAGCGGGCACCGGGGAGCTGTTTTTT. This gives the protein CASRGLAGTGELFF.

The chain uses TRBV9 and TRBJ2-3, with 7 bases identical to TRBD2. Germline CDR1 reads SGDLS; CDR2 reads YYNGEE. The CDR3 runs 14 residues. The trim removed 4 bases at V and 2 bases at J, leaving 4 bases unmatched. The chain's CDR3 is CASSTRDYTDTQYF. CDR3 nucleotides: TGTGCCAGCAGCACCCGGGACTACACAGATACGCAGTATTTT.

The chain couples TRBV19 to TRBJ2-4, with D possibly being TRBD1 (5 bases). This CDR3 is built from 16 residues. V was clipped by 7 bases and J by 8 bases, with 24 bases between them. Germline CDR1 and CDR2: LNHDA and SQIVND (reference sequence). CDR3 region: CASNSSGQGGFDIQYF. The CDR3 bases are TGTGCCAGTAATTCCTCTGGGCAGGGTGGGTTTGACATTCAGTACTTC.

The gene calls are TRBV7-3 and TRBJ2-7; weak D call: TRBD1 (5 bases). The V gene lost 5 bases and the J gene lost 5 bases, with 13 bases spanning the gap. CDR1 SGHTA and CDR2 FQGTGA come from the germline V gene. The CDR3 sequence is 13 residues long. The CDR3 region has the DNA TGTGCCAGCAGCCCAAGGGGCGGCCACGAGCAGTACTTC. This gives the protein CASSPRGGHEQYF. Combining the CDR3 with reference TRBV7-3 and TRBJ2-7 gives the whole variable domain GAGVSQTPSNKVTEKGKYVELRCDPISGHTALYWYRQSLGQGPEFLIYFQGTGAADDSGLPNDRFFAVRPEGSVSTLKIQRTERGDSAVYLCASSPRGGHEQYFGPGTRLTVT.

V and J are TRBV10-3 and TRBJ2-2, with D possibly matching TRBD1 (6 bases). The V and J ends lost 8 bases and 4 bases respectively, with 14 bases between them. Germline CDR1 is ENHRY and CDR2 is SYGVKD. The CDR3 spans 14 residues. The CDR3 sequence: CAIGGQGRTGELFF. The CDR3 region has the DNA TGTGCCATCGGTGGTCAGGGGCGCACCGGGGAGCTGTTTTTT.

The chain uses TRBV12-3 or TRBV12-4 and TRBJ1-2, with D unclear. The V end was cut by 3 bases, the J end by 7 bases, with 12 bases between. This CDR3 is 13 amino acids long. The CDR3 is CASSLGEAAGYTF. The DNA for the CDR3 is TGTGCCAGCAGTTTGGGTGAGGCCGCTGGCTACACCTTC.

The sample holds a few counts of this clone. The rearrangement links TRBV27 to TRBJ2-7; the D gene is possibly TRBD1 (5 bases). Germline CDR1 is MNHEY and CDR2 is SMNVEV (reference sequence). V dropped 2 bases and J dropped 6 bases, with 14 bases sitting between them. The CDR3 is 14 residues long. CDR3 nucleotide sequence: TGTGCCAGCAGTTTAGGCAGGGATGGTGGCGAGCAGTACTTC. This gives the protein CASSLGRDGGEQYF.

This chain joins TRBV19 and TRBJ1-1, with TRBD1 as a possible D gene (5 bases). The CDR3 loop spans 14 amino acids. Germline V CDR1 and CDR2: LNHDA, SQIVND (reference sequence). Trimming stripped 3 bases from V and 3 bases from J, with 11 bases between. CDR3 in amino acids: CASSIRGTYTEAFF. The CDR3 nucleotides are TGTGCCAGTAGTATTAGGGGTACATACACTGAAGCTTTCTTT.

The chain links TRBV11-2 to TRBJ1-5; a weak D match, TRBD1 (6 bases). The V gene lost 5 bases and the J gene lost 4 bases, with 9 bases spanning the gap. The length of the CDR3 is 13 residues. Germline-derived CDR1 and CDR2 are SGHAT and FQNNGV. CDR3 sequence reads: CASSPDRNQPQHF. CDR3 sequence (DNA): TGTGCCAGCAGCCCGGACAGAAATCAGCCCCAGCATTTT.

The chain employs TRBV13 and TRBJ2-2, with TRBD2 matching 8 bases. V was clipped by 5 bases and J by 3 bases; unmatched bases: 8. CDR1 and CDR2 from the germline V gene are PRHDT and FYEKMQ (reference sequence). The CDR3 totals 16 residues. DNA of the CDR3: TGTGCCAGCAGCAAAGGAGCGGGAGAGTACACCGGGGAGCTGTTTTTT. It encodes CASSKGAGEYTGELFF.

The chain recombines TRBV27 with TRBJ1-4; 7 bases map to TRBD1. V was pared by 2 bases and J by 5 bases, with 11 bases of the junction left unmatched. Germline V lookup: CDR1 MNHEY, CDR2 SMNVEV (reference sequence). There are 17 residues in the CDR3. The CDR3 sequence: CASSLTGAGGGNEKLFF. DNA for the CDR3: TGTGCCAGCAGTTTAACAGGGGCGGGAGGGGGCAATGAAAAACTGTTTTTT.

The chain uses TRBV7-3 and TRBJ2-3, with TRBD1 matching 7 bases. This CDR3 has 17 residues. Germline loops: CDR1 SGHTA, CDR2 FQGTGA. With 1 base clipped from V and 2 bases from J, the junction kept 9 bases outside the gene matches. CDR3 residues: CASSLNAWDSHTDTQYF. The CDR3 nucleotides read TGTGCCAGCAGCTTAAACGCTTGGGACAGCCACACAGATACGCAGTATTTT.

The chain recombines TRBV2 with TRBJ1-1, with a possible D match to TRBD1 (5 bases). The V and J ends lost 5 bases and 6 bases respectively, with 16 bases between them. From germline, CDR1 is SNHLY and CDR2 FYNNEI. CDR3 length: 14 amino acids. The CDR3 here is CASSQRTGSAEAFF. The CDR3 DNA is TGTGCCAGCAGTCAAAGAACAGGATCCGCTGAAGCTTTCTTT.

This clone was observed once. The chain uses TRBV30 and TRBJ1-5; tentative D call: TRBD1 (6 bases). CDR1 GTSNPN and CDR2 SVGIG come from the germline V gene (reference sequence). CDR3 length equals 13 residues. V lost 3 bases and J 12 bases, leaving 18 bases between the germline ends. Written as DNA, the CDR3 is TGTGCCTGGAGAGGGGGTACCGCCGGGTTCCAGCATTTT. Protein: CAWRGGTAGFQHF.

This clone has just a few counts. This rearrangement joins TRBV7-8 to TRBJ2-7; TRBD2 matches at 8 bases. Germline V gene sequence: CDR1 SGHVS, CDR2 FQNEAQ. V was clipped by 9 bases and J by 2 bases; unmatched bases: 3. This CDR3 has 12 residues. The CDR3 loop is CASSGGTYEQYF. CDR3 DNA sequence: TGTGCCAGTTCGGGGGGGACCTACGAGCAGTACTTC.

This clone was detected only once. This chain connects TRBV5-1 to TRBJ1-2; maybe TRBD1 (5 bases). The V gene's germline CDR1 is SGHRS and CDR2 YFSETQ. The ends were cut back, 3 bases at V and 0 bases at J, with 12 bases in the middle. This CDR3 comprises 15 residues. The CDR3 coding sequence is TGCGCCAGCAGCTCGGGAGGGGACGCTAACTATGGCTACACCTTC. This gives the protein CASSSGGDANYGYTF.